One and the same sample provided the 32 T cell receptor beta chains below, sequenced in a study of shared clonotypes between healthy human individuals. Repertoires were generated with immunoSEQ multiplex PCR, while TCRdb's copy carries only in-frame clones and drops some. The sample has a few million clones; about 94% are singletons. Sequenced sample: naive CD4+ T cells sorted from blood. This sample's subset: CD45RA+ positively selected. The receptors derive from a man between 18 and 35 years old in good health.

V gene TRBV30 combines with J gene TRBJ2-3; D not resolved. CDR3 length: 11 amino acids. Germline V CDR1 and CDR2: GTSNPN, SVGIG (reference sequence). V lost 5 bases, J lost 5 bases, and 8 bases lay in between. CDR3 region: CAWSWLDTQYF. The CDR3, as DNA: TGTGCCTGGTCTTGGTTAGATACGCAGTATTTT.

The chain employs TRBV14 and TRBJ2-5, with D tentatively TRBD2 (6 bases). The CDR3 is made up of 13 amino acids. Germline CDR1 is SGHDN and CDR2 is FVKESK. Trimming removed 0 bases from V and 11 bases from J, with 13 bases in between. CDR3 in DNA: TGTGCCAGCAGCCAAGACTGGACTACTAGTCAGTACTTC. Translation: CASSQDWTTSQYF.

As regards this clone: Other DNA sequences in this sample translate to the same CDR3. The rearrangement uses TRBV30 and TRBJ1-2; D call uncertain. CDR3 length equals 12 residues. Deletions cut 5 bases from V and 4 bases from J, with 11 bases between. The germline V gene has CDR1 GTSNPN and CDR2 SVGIG (reference sequence). The CDR3 DNA reads as TGTGCCTGGTCACCGGGTGGCTATGGCTACACCTTC. Translated, it gives CAWSPGGYGYTF. The entire variable domain, with the rest obtained from reference TRBV30 and TRBJ1-2, is as follows: SQTIHQWPATLVQPVGSPLSLECTVEGTSNPNLYWYRQAAGRGLQLLFYSVGIGQISSEVPQNLSASRPQDRQFILSSKKLLLSDSGFYLCAWSPGGYGYTFGSGTRLTVV.

The chain combines TRBV6-5 with TRBJ1-2, with a weak D call TRBD1 (6 bases). The V and J ends lost 6 bases and 10 bases respectively, with 15 bases between them. There are 12 residues in the CDR3. Per the germline V gene, CDR1 is MNHEY and CDR2 is SVGAGI. CDR3 bases: TGTGCCAGCAGGGACACCCGGACAGTCTACACCTTC. Protein sequence: CASRDTRTVYTF.

V is TRBV2 and J is TRBJ1-5; 8 nucleotides match TRBD1. This CDR3 is 14 amino acids long. With V trimmed by 6 bases and J by 8 bases, 9 bases remained unmatched. The germline V gene has CDR1 SNHLY and CDR2 FYNNEI. The CDR3 protein is CASRPGTGIKPQHF. The DNA of the CDR3 is TGTGCCAGCAGGCCCGGGACAGGTATCAAGCCCCAGCATTTT.

V is TRBV7-2 and J is TRBJ1-2; maybe TRBD1 (6 bases). V lost 1 base and J lost 7, with 13 bases in between. The CDR3 has 14 amino acids. Germline assignment: CDR1 SGHTA and CDR2 FQGNSA. The CDR3 region has the DNA TGTGCCAGCAGCTTAGACAGGGAGGGGCTTGGCTACACCTTC. Protein sequence: CASSLDREGLGYTF.

The chain is built from TRBV6-5 and TRBJ1-1; D ambiguous. This CDR3 region has 12 residues. Trimming pared 5 bases from V and 5 bases from J, leaving 9 bases between. Looked up from germline, CDR1 is MNHEY and CDR2 is SVGAGI. The CDR3 DNA sequence: TGTGCCAGCAGTGGGCAATGGACTGAAGCTTTCTTT. It codes for CASSGQWTEAFF.

A remark on this clone: The sample contains more than one DNA sequence encoding this CDR3. The gene calls are TRBV5-1 and TRBJ2-7, with 7 nucleotides matching TRBD1. CDR1 SGHRS and CDR2 YFSETQ come from the germline V gene. The CDR3 totals 14 residues. With V trimmed by 4 bases and J by 0 bases, 4 bases remained unmatched. CDR3 amino acids: CASSTGQDSYEQYF. In DNA, the CDR3 is TGCGCCAGCAGCACCGGACAGGACTCCTACGAGCAGTACTTC.

The gene calls are TRBV7-8 and TRBJ1-1; no reliable D call. V lost 3 bases and J 8 bases, leaving 10 bases between the germline ends. The germline CDR1 and CDR2 sequences are SGHVS and FQNEAQ. CDR3 length equals 12 residues. CDR3: CASSFRADEAFF. Here the CDR3 DNA reads TGTGCCAGCAGCTTTCGGGCAGACGAAGCTTTCTTT.

This clone was picked up one time. J is TRBJ2-7 and V is TRBV5-6, with TRBD2 matching over 9 bases. Germline CDR1 reads SGHDT; CDR2 reads YYEEEE. J lost 1 base, V lost 2 bases, and 10 bases had no gene match. The CDR3 spans 17 residues. CDR3 sequence (DNA): TGTGCCAGCAGCTTTTATCAGGGACTAGCCAAGTCCTACGAGCAGTACTTC. This sequence encodes CASSFYQGLAKSYEQYF.

CDR3 sequence reads: CSVESVTLYGYTF. The CDR3 DNA reads as TGCAGCGTTGAGTCAGTGACCCTCTATGGCTACACCTTC. V is TRBV29-1 and J is TRBJ1-2; D is uncertain. Germline V gives CDR1 SQVTM, CDR2 ANQGSEA. The CDR3 contains 13 residues. The germline V and J ends were trimmed by 3 bases and 4 bases, with 12 bases remaining between them.

V and J are TRBV7-9 and TRBJ2-7; 7 bases are shared with TRBD2. J lost 6 bases, V lost 5 bases, and 4 bases had no gene match. The V gene's germline CDR1 is SEHNR and CDR2 FQNEAQ (reference sequence). The CDR3 loop spans 12 amino acids. Here the CDR3 DNA reads TGTGCCAGCAGCCAACTAGCGCGCGAGCAGTACTTC. Residues: CASSQLAREQYF.

V and J are TRBV11-3 and TRBJ2-1; TRBD2 matches 8 bases. Germline CDR1 SGHNT, CDR2 YENEEA. The V gene end was trimmed by 2 bases and the J gene end by 7 bases; junction bases not matched to a gene: 7. The CDR3 totals 15 residues. CDR3 nucleotide sequence: TGTGCCAGCAGCTTAAGAAGCGGGAGTACTAATGAGCAGTTCTTC. It is translated as CASSLRSGSTNEQFF.

The genes are TRBV5-1 and TRBJ2-4; 8 bases are shared with TRBD1. This CDR3 has 14 amino acids. J lost 8 bases, V lost 0 bases, and 4 bases had no gene match. Germline lookup yields CDR1 SGHRS and CDR2 YFSETQ. This chain's CDR3 is CASSLEDREDIQYF. CDR3 nucleotides: TGCGCCAGCAGCTTGGAGGACAGGGAGGACATTCAGTACTTC.

The chain is built from TRBV28 and TRBJ2-3, with 8 bases identical to TRBD2. The CDR3 loop spans 16 amino acids. The junction had 6 bases not matched to a gene; V was cut back by 4 bases and J by 0 bases. Germline CDR1 MDHEN, CDR2 SYDVKM. The CDR3 spells CASSSHVAGSTDTQYF. Written as DNA, the CDR3 is TGTGCCAGCAGTTCACACGTAGCGGGGAGCACAGATACGCAGTATTTT.

The DNA for the CDR3 is TGTGCCAGCAGCTTGAGCGGGAAGAACACCGGGGAGCTGTTTTTT. Translating it yields CASSLSGKNTGELFF. The chain joins TRBV7-2 to TRBJ2-2; 7 bases map to TRBD2. Losses at the gene ends were 3 bases for V and 1 base for J; bases not matched to a gene: 2. Germline V gene lookup returns CDR1 SGHTA and CDR2 FQGNSA. The CDR3 is 15 amino acids. Full variable domain (remainder filled in from reference TRBV7-2 and TRBJ2-2): GAGVSQSPSNKVTEKGKDVELRCDPISGHTALYWYRQSLGQGLEFLIYFQGNSAPDKSGLPSDRFSAERTGGSVSTLTIQRTQQEDSAVYLCASSLSGKNTGELFFGEGSRLTVL.

The V call is TRBV5-6, the J call TRBJ1-5, with a possible D match to TRBD1 (5 bases). The CDR3 spans 16 residues. The germline V gene has CDR1 SGHDT and CDR2 YYEEEE. Trimming removed 1 base at V and 2 bases at J, with 13 bases between. The CDR3 DNA is TGTGCCAGCAGCTTGTCGGCAGGGTACGGCAATCAGCCCCAGCATTTT. Translation gives CASSLSAGYGNQPQHF.

The chain employs TRBV9 and TRBJ2-3; D is perhaps TRBD1 or TRBD2 (5 bases each). Trimming removed 4 bases from V and 1 base from J, with 10 bases in between. The CDR3 runs to 14 residues. From germline, CDR1 is SGDLS and CDR2 YYNGEE. CDR3 nucleotides: TGTGCCAGCAGCCGGGACGTAGGCACAGATACGCAGTATTTT. As protein: CASSRDVGTDTQYF.

CDR3: CASSYPGGNTGELFF. The CDR3 DNA reads TGTGCCAGCAGTTACCCCGGGGGAAACACCGGGGAGCTGTTTTTT. The gene calls are TRBV6-6 and TRBJ2-2, with D perhaps TRBD2 (6 bases). CDR1 MNHNY and CDR2 SVGAGI come from the germline V gene (reference sequence). The V end lost 2 bases, the J end lost 2 bases, and 9 bases lay between the germline ends. The CDR3 runs 15 residues.

The chain has TRBV5-1 and TRBJ2-7; D possibly uses TRBD1 or TRBD2 (5 bases each). V lost 5 bases to trimming and J lost 0 bases, with 21 bases between them. The CDR3 runs 17 residues. Germline V gives CDR1 SGHRS, CDR2 YFSETQ. This chain's CDR3 is CASRLNSGTASSYEQYF. The DNA for the CDR3 is TGCGCCAGCAGACTCAACTCCGGGACGGCGAGCTCCTACGAGCAGTACTTC.

The gene calls are TRBV9 and TRBJ2-3, with a tentative D call TRBD2 (5 bases). Germline V gene sequence: CDR1 SGDLS, CDR2 YYNGEE. This CDR3 is 14 amino acids long. V was clipped by 4 bases and J by 0 bases, with 9 bases between them. The CDR3 region is CASSPGLSTDTQYF. DNA for the CDR3: TGTGCCAGCAGCCCAGGACTTAGCACAGATACGCAGTATTTT.

This clone has just one count. J is TRBJ2-1 and V is TRBV7-6; TRBD2 aligns across 15 bases. The CDR3 is 17 amino acids. The junction had 3 bases not matched to a gene; V was cut back by 5 bases and J by 1 base. CDR1 is SGHVS and CDR2 is FNYEAQ in the germline V gene. The CDR3 region has the DNA TGTGCCAGCAGCCCAGGGACTAGCGGGGGGTCCTACAATGAGCAGTTCTTC. Translation: CASSPGTSGGSYNEQFF.

The genes are TRBV7-9 and TRBJ2-1; possibly TRBD1 for D (5 bases). V was cut by 5 bases and J by 6 bases, with 26 bases left in between. Looked up from germline, CDR1 is SEHNR and CDR2 is FQNEAQ (reference sequence). CDR3 length equals 18 residues. CDR3 sequence (DNA): TGTGCCAGCAGCCGAAGCAAAGACCAGGGAATGGCCCTCAATGAGCAGTTCTTC. It is translated as CASSRSKDQGMALNEQFF.

The genes are TRBV7-9 and TRBJ2-7; 7 bases are a match to TRBD2. The CDR3 contains 15 residues. The ends lost 4 bases at V and 1 base at J; junction bases unmatched: 7. Germline loops: CDR1 SEHNR, CDR2 FQNEAQ (reference sequence). CDR3 DNA sequence: TGTGCCAGCAGCTCAAGGGGACTACGGTCCTACGAGCAGTACTTC. Residues: CASSSRGLRSYEQYF.

The chain couples TRBV6-1 to TRBJ1-1, with 7 bases aligning to TRBD1. Trimming took 7 bases from V and 1 from J; bases not matched to a gene: 6. Germline CDR1 MNHNS, CDR2 SASEGT. CDR3 length: 14 amino acids. The CDR3 bases are TGTGCCAGCATACAGGGGACTTGGAACACTGAAGCTTTCTTT. It codes for CASIQGTWNTEAFF.

This chain uses TRBV4-1 with TRBJ1-4, with D perhaps TRBD1 (5 bases). This CDR3 contains 17 residues. Trimming took 4 bases from V and 1 from J, leaving 16 bases between them. Germline V gene sequence: CDR1 MGHRA, CDR2 YSYEKL. CDR3 in amino acids: CASSRGPMGITNEKLFF. The DNA for the CDR3 is TGCGCCAGCAGCCGGGGACCCATGGGGATAACTAATGAAAAACTGTTTTTT.

Worth noting for this clone: Different DNA sequences within this sample yield the same CDR3. The gene calls are TRBV18 and TRBJ1-6, with D tentatively TRBD1 (6 bases). The CDR3 sequence is 12 residues long. Trimming took off 6 bases at V and 8 bases at J, with 8 bases between the two ends. Per germline, CDR1 KGHSH and CDR2 LQKENI. The CDR3 DNA follows: TGTGCCAGCTCTCCAGGGGATTCACCCCTCCACTTT. It is translated as CASSPGDSPLHF.

The chain links TRBV10-1 to TRBJ2-3; 8 nucleotides line up with TRBD1. With 8 bases clipped from V and 2 bases from J, the junction kept 9 bases outside the gene matches. This CDR3 region has 15 residues. Germline V gene sequence: CDR1 WNHNN, CDR2 SYGVQD (reference sequence). This CDR3 is CASPSRGQSTDTQYF. CDR3 coding DNA: TGCGCCAGCCCATCCAGGGGGCAGTCCACAGATACGCAGTATTTT.

To note about this clone: Other DNA sequences in this sample translate to the same CDR3. This chain uses TRBV29-1 with TRBJ1-1; D ambiguous. Between the trimmed V and J ends, which lost 2 bases and 0 bases, there was a span of 7 bases. The CDR3 has 13 residues. Germline values: CDR1 SQVTM, CDR2 ANQGSEA. DNA of the CDR3: TGCAGCGTTGAAAAGCAGATGAACACTGAAGCTTTCTTT. Amino acid sequence: CSVEKQMNTEAFF. The full variable domain, in which reference TRBV29-1 and TRBJ1-1 provide the parts outside the CDR3, is SAVISQKPSRDICQRGTSLTIQCQVDSQVTMMFWYRQQPGQSLTLIATANQGSEATYESGFVIDKFPISRPNLTFSTLTVSNMSPEDSSIYLCSVEKQMNTEAFFGQGTRLTVV.

Points on this clone: Other DNA sequences in this specimen translate into the identical CDR3. The gene calls are TRBV5-1 and TRBJ2-1; no reliable D call. V dropped 0 bases and J dropped 6 bases, with 4 bases sitting between them. This CDR3 region has 12 residues. Germline V gene data show CDR1 as SGHRS and CDR2 as YFSETQ. CDR3 bases: TGCGCCAGCAGCTTGGGTGGCAATGAGCAGTTCTTC. Translation gives CASSLGGNEQFF.

The chain uses TRBV19 and TRBJ1-5; 7 bases are shared with TRBD1. Losses at the gene ends were 5 bases for V and 1 base for J; bases not matched to a gene: 8. The germline CDR1 and CDR2 sequences are LNHDA and SQIVND (reference sequence). This CDR3 is built from 16 residues. The CDR3 nucleotides are TGTGCCAGTAGTTTCTACAGGGGTTCAAGCAATCAGCCCCAGCATTTT. Protein: CASSFYRGSSNQPQHF.

This clone was picked up one time. This chain uses TRBV4-1 with TRBJ2-5; perhaps TRBD2 as D (6 bases). CDR1 is MGHRA and CDR2 is YSYEKL in the germline V gene. Trimming cost V 0 bases and J 3 bases, with 11 bases left between them. This CDR3 contains 15 residues. The CDR3 bases are TGCGCCAGCAGCCAAGATGGGAGGACTAAAGAGACCCAGTACTTC. Protein sequence: CASSQDGRTKETQYF.